A selection of T cell receptor beta chains follows, all from one sample in a study of HIV-infected patients and healthy controls. TCRdb re-called the 5' RACE reads with MiXCR, one entry per CDR3 protein. This sample carries roughly 8,000 distinct CDR3 sequences, approximately 11% of them seen once, and the ten largest clones take roughly 21%. The material was blood, obtained before antiretroviral therapy. The receptor source for this set is an adult with HIV infection. The CDR3 runs from the conserved cysteine through the conserved F or W. Each record gives: V gene, CDR3 protein.

>TRBV4-3
CASSRGSGGVVDTQYF
>TRBV29-1
CSVEERGGTHGYGYTF
>TRBV20-1
CSAKGQWQGAGDNYGYTF
>TRBV7-2
CASSLHPGGGTEAFF
>TRBV7-2
CASSLTPRQETQYF
>TRBV27
CASSSGGQPQHF
>TRBV24-1
CATSERGTEAFF
>TRBV7-2
CASRGTGTLFF
>TRBV7-9
CASSSKSGTNEKLFF
>TRBV6-2/TRBV6-3
CASSSLTTRPTSYEQYF
>TRBV29-1
CSVEDPYRGLTEAFF
>TRBV7-9
CASSLGLAGGPKVSETQYF
>TRBV20-1
CSAFKPRGHTEAFF
>TRBV5-1
CASSLDPGQPQHF
>TRBV5-5
CASSGRTGVFTDTQYF
>TRBV7-2
CASSPLWGLGYEQYF
>TRBV6-6
CASSYIGPYEQYF
>TRBV6-2/TRBV6-3
CASSPSAEMETQYF
>TRBV19
CASSGRGQGPSGANVLTF
>TRBV4-3
CASSQGPGGTQYF
>TRBV5-6
CASSSPDRVYEQYF
>TRBV7-3
CASSFGLDYNEQFF
>TRBV4-2
CAISTDHTDTQYF
>TRBV9
CASSPARGGTFEQFF
>TRBV7-2
CTSTGGTSGRGGFREQFF
>TRBV19
CASSPGGFLTFEQFF
>TRBV6-2/TRBV6-3
CASTDPQPGDEQFF
>TRBV10-3
CAISAGLSGQHKSSGANVLTF
>TRBV29-1
CSVESLGAQETQYF
>TRBV6-6
CASGYRGETQYF
>TRBV11-2
CASSSQDGSKNIQYF
>TRBV9
CASSVEGLSKEPQHF
>TRBV20-1
CSAVQDNQPQHF
>TRBV5-5
CASSLGTWAGGYTF
>TRBV30
CAWMPQSGRTQYF
>TRBV21-1
CASRRGTEAFF
>TRBV28
CASTHLAGFGETQYF
>TRBV5-4
CASSSTGNSPLHF
>TRBV3-1
CASSLGGLAGNEQYF
>TRBV19
CASTNRGNQPQHF
>TRBV4-1
CASSRAYPAQHF
>TRBV6-2/TRBV6-3
CASNYRAAMNTEAFF
>TRBV4-2
CASSQDLTGAKGTQYF
>TRBV28
CASSLQRDGYTF
>TRBV12-3/TRBV12-4
CASKGQGYNEQFF
>TRBV5-1
CASSLQGMGTEAFF
>TRBV3-1
CASSPYRLARGDEQFF
>TRBV14
CASSPGLAIYNEQFF
>TRBV20-1
CSARPSPGTSGGSPYNEQFF
>TRBV6-2/TRBV6-3
CASRQVNTYEQYF
>TRBV20-1
CSARDGQLATNEKLFF
>TRBV5-4
CASSPPSSATDTQYF
>TRBV29-1
CSVSGSTDTQYF